This paragraph reports one TCR beta chain. No cognate antigen has been identified for it. Base qualities are missing; no much larger clone stands one base away. The trial excluded patients who had a history of autoimmune disease or were on systemic immunosuppression. Peripheral blood for TCR sequencing was collected from all dose cohorts at baseline, on cycle 4 day 1, and on cycle 7 day 1. Samples came from an open-label, multicenter, first-in-human phase I dose-escalation trial of ivuxolimab. The trial enrolled adults with locally advanced or metastatic head and neck squamous cell, hepatocellular, melanoma or renal cell carcinoma. CD4+ and CD8+ T cells were sorted separately from peripheral blood before TCR sequencing. This sample is part of a study of OX40 agonist ivuxolimab in advanced cancers. Looking at the study overall: The costimulatory receptor OX40 (CD134) was targeted by ivuxolimab, a fully human IgG2 agonistic monoclonal antibody. In the dose-escalation cohort, 82.7% of patients were male, and the mean age was approximately 60 years, with a range of about 23 to 90. The purpose of peripheral TCRbeta sequencing was to test whether ivuxolimab changed TCR sequence diversity and led to clonal T-cell expansion. The paper reports the monotherapy dose-escalation portion (N ≈ 50 patients) of the phase I ivuxolimab trial. Prior anti-PD-1, anti-PD-L1 or anti-CTLA-4 therapy was permitted, and approximately 42% of dose-escalation patients had received checkpoint inhibitors. Intravenous ivuxolimab was administered to patients every 2 weeks at six dose levels: 0.01, 0.1, 0.3, 1.5, 3 and 10 mg/kg. Partial responses were achieved by three dose-escalation patients, of whom one had hepatocellular carcinoma and two had cutaneous melanoma. Among the roughly 50 dose-escalation patients, roughly 20 had hepatocellular carcinoma, roughly 15 melanoma, 9 renal cell carcinoma and 9 head and neck cancer. Findings and caveats that apply to the study as a whole: After ivuxolimab, more expanded clones were found on average in CD8+ T cells than in CD4+ T cells. Clonal expansion of both CD4+ and CD8+ blood T cells was observed from baseline to week 6 at doses 0.1 to 3.0 mg/kg. In partial responders in the 0.1-3.0 mg/kg groups, normalized peripheral clonal expansion was found to be among the lowest, especially among CD8+ T cells. Which antigens the clonally expanded peripheral T cells were specific for was not determined. Low levels of normalized T-cell clonal expansion were also seen in some patients who did not respond.

Genomic DNA was isolated from the sorted cells so that the TCRbeta CDR3 region could be sequenced. The immunoSEQ Assay was used to sequence the TCRbeta CDR3 regions. TCRdb holds this immuneACCESS table with in-frame rearrangements only. Some clones are missing; in checked studies, unresolved V genes explain under half, and the rest has no known cause. This sample comprises 60,000 to 85,000 clones, about 90% of them detected only once. The top ten hold less than 0.7% of the sample. The CDR3 goes from the cysteine to the phenylalanine over 13 residues. Only the CDR3 DNA stays, 39 bases, in frame from base 1. The junction shows trimming of 7 bases on V and 3 bases on J, plus 16 bases between the germline ends. The germline V gene supplies CDR1 SQVTM and CDR2 ANQGSEA.

In this chain, TRBV29-1 is recombined with TRBJ2-7; matching of 6 bases hints at TRBD1 as the D gene. Sequencing used CD4+ or CD8+ T cells sorted from blood, obtained in a trial of the OX40 agonist ivuxolimab. The clonotype was recovered from an adult with an advanced solid tumor such as melanoma, head and neck, liver or kidney cancer. The nucleotide sequence reads as follows: TGCAGCGCGTCCCGCGGACAGCTCTACGAGCAGTACTTC. The resulting protein is CSASRGQLYEQYF.